This record looks at one TCR beta chain sequence and its context. Its cognate antigen is unknown. CDR3 length: 11 residues. Germline V gene data show CDR1 as SQVTM and CDR2 as ANQGSEA. Between the trimmed V and J ends, which lost 0 bases and 7 bases, there was a span of 7 bases. The data derive from a study of blood T cells in healthy people across ages. Broader study findings: In the absence of known donor CMV status, changes in expanded clonotypes were possibly confounded.

The authors ran a second PCR of about 7 to 11 cycles using a sample-barcoded 5' primer and a J-beta primer mix. MiXCR, applied by TCRdb to the 5' RACE reads, yields one record per CDR3 protein. The repertoire consists of more than 650,000 distinct CDR3 sequences, with 22% occurring once and the leading ten covering around a fifth. The V call is TRBV29-1, the J call TRBJ2-7; D uncertain. Input material: blood. The clonotype was recovered from a man between 65 and 79 years old in good health. DNA of the CDR3: TGCAGCGTTGAAGATCCTGGGGAGCAGTACTTC. Amino acid sequence: CSVEDPGEQYF.